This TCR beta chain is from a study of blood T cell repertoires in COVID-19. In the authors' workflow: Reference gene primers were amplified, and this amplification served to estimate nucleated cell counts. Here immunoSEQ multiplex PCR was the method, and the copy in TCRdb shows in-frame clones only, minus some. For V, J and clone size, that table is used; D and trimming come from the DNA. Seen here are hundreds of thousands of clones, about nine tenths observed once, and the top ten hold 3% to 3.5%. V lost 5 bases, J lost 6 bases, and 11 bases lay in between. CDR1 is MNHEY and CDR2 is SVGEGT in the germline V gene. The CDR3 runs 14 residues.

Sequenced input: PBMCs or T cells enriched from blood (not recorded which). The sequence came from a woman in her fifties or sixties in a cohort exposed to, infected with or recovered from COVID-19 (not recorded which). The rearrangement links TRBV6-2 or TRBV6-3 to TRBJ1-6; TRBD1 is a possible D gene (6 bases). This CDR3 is CASSSGQPNSPLHF. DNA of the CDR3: TGTGCCAGCAGTAGCGGACAGCCTAATTCACCCCTCCACTTT.